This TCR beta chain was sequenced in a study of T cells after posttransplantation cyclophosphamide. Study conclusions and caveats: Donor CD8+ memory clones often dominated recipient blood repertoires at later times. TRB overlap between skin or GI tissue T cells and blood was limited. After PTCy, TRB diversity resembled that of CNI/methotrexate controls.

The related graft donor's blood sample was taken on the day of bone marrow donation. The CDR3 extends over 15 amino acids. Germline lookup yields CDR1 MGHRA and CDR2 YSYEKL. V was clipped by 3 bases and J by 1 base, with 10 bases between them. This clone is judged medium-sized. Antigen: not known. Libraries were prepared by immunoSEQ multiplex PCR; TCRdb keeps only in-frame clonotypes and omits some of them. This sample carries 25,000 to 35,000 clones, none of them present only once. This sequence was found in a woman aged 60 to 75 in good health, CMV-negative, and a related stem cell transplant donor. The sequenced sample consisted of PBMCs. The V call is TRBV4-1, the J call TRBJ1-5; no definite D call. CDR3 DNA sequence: TGCGCCAGCAGCCATCATTCAGAGAGCAATCAGCCCCAGCATTTT. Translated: CASSHHSESNQPQHF.